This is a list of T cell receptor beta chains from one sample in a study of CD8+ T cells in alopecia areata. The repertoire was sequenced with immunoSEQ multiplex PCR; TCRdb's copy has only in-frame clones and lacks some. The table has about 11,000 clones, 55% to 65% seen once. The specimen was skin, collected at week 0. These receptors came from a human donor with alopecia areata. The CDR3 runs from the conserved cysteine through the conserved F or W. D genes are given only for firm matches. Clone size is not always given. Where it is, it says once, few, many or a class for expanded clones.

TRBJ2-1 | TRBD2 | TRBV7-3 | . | CASSLVTGGPSDEQFF | TGTGCCAGCAGCTTAGTTACGGGAGGGCCGAGCGATGAGCAGTTCTTC
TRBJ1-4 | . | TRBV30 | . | CAWSDLLTYNEKLFF | TGTGCCTGGAGTGACCTCCTGACATATAATGAAAAACTGTTTTTT
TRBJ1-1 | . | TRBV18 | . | CASSRGAGSTEAFF | TGTGCCAGCTCAAGAGGGGCGGGGAGCACTGAAGCTTTCTTT
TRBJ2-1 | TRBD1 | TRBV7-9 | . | CASSKEGTASEQFF | TGTGCCAGCAGCAAAGAGGGGACAGCAAGTGAGCAGTTCTTC
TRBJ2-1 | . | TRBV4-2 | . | CASSQDFRKRTHNEQFF | TGTGCCAGCAGCCAAGACTTTCGTAAGCGAACCCACAATGAGCAGTTCTTC
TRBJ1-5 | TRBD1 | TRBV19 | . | CASSIGQGGQPQHF | TGTGCCAGTAGTATAGGACAGGGCGGTCAGCCCCAGCATTTT
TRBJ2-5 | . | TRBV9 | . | CASSAGWAETQYF | TGTGCCAGCAGTGCCGGTTGGGCGGAGACCCAGTACTTC
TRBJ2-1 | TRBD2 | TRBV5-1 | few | CASSFGTSTHSYNEQFF | TGCGCCAGCAGCTTCGGGACTAGCACACACTCCTACAATGAGCAGTTCTTC
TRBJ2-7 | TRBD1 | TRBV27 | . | CASSGTGTGTYEQYF | TGTGCCAGCAGCGGAACCGGGACAGGGACCTACGAGCAGTACTTC
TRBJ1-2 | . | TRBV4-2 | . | CASSQNLYSNYGYTF | TGTGCCAGCAGCCAGAATCTCTATAGTAACTATGGCTACACCTTC
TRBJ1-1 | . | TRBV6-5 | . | CASRQRGTNTEAFF | TGTGCCAGCAGACAGAGGGGGACGAACACTGAAGCTTTCTTT
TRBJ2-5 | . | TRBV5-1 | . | CASSYLLGPGQNQETQYF | TGCGCCAGCAGCTACCTCTTGGGCCCTGGACAGAACCAAGAGACCCAGTACTTC
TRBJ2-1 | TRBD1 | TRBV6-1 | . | CASSGRRDRVNEQFF | TGTGCCAGCAGTGGCCGCCGGGACAGGGTTAATGAGCAGTTCTTC
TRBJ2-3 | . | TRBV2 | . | CASSAAGTDTQYF | TGTGCCAGCAGTGCGGCAGGCACAGATACGCAGTATTTT
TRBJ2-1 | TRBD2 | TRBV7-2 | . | CASSRGLAGGNEQFF | TGTGCCAGCAGCCGCGGACTAGCGGGGGGAAATGAGCAGTTCTTC
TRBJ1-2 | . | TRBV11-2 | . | CASSLGGQGLRYGYTF | TGTGCCAGCAGCTTAGGCGGGCAGGGCTTACGCTATGGCTACACCTTC
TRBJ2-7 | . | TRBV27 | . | CASSLANSYEQYF | TGTGCCAGCAGTTTAGCTAACTCCTACGAGCAGTACTTC
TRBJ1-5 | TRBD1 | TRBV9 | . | CASSAGQGYQPQHF | TGTGCCAGCAGCGCAGGACAGGGGTATCAGCCCCAGCATTTT
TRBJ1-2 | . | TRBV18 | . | CASSTRTANNYGYTF | TGTGCCAGCTCAACCCGGACAGCGAATAACTATGGCTACACCTTC
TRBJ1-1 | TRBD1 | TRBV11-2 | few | CASSLGQGMMNTEAFF | TGTGCCAGCAGCTTAGGACAGGGAATGATGAACACTGAAGCTTTCTTT
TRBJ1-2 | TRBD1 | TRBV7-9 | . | CASSSEGQVYGYTF | TGTGCCAGCAGCTCCGAGGGACAGGTCTATGGCTACACCTTC
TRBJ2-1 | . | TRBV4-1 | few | CASSPRGRDEQFF | TGCGCCAGCAGCCCCCGGGGACGGGATGAGCAGTTCTTC
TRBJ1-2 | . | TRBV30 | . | CAWTARKNGYTF | TGTGCCTGGACGGCTCGTAAAAATGGCTACACCTTC
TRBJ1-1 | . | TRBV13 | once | CASSLPGTEAFF | TGTGCCAGCAGCTTACCGGGGACTGAAGCTTTCTTT
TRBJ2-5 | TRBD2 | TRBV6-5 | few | CASSSLAGGETQYF | TGTGCCAGCAGCTCCCTAGCGGGAGGCGAGACCCAGTACTTC
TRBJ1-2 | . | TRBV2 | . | CASRARQRGKTNYGYTF | TGTGCCAGCAGGGCCCGTCAACGGGGTAAAACTAACTATGGCTACACCTTC
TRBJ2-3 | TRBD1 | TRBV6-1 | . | CASSKAPGQGTDTQYF | TGTGCCAGCAGTAAAGCGCCGGGACAGGGCACAGATACGCAGTATTTT
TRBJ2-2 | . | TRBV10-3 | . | CAISTANTGELFF | TGTGCCATCAGTACAGCGAACACCGGGGAGCTGTTTTTT